The rows below give T cell receptor beta chains drawn from one sample of a study of cytomegalovirus exposure and HLA in healthy donors. Profiling relied on immunoSEQ multiplex PCR, and the TCRdb table lists in-frame clones only, not all of them. The sample includes 55,000 to 80,000 clones, 80% to 90% of them seen just once. Material for sequencing was PBMCs. The receptors derive from a woman in her thirties in good health and CMV-seronegative. The CDR3 runs from the conserved cysteine through the conserved F or W. The order of the fields is V gene, J gene, D gene, CDR3 protein, CDR3 DNA. D genes are given only for firm matches.

TRBV7-9	TRBJ1-2	-	CASSLSGQTSF	TGTGCCAGCAGCTTAAGCGGACAGACCTCCTTC
TRBV6-1	TRBJ2-3	-	CASTFTGPTDTQYF	TGTGCCAGCACCTTTACAGGACCCACAGATACGCAGTATTTT
TRBV6-6	TRBJ2-7	-	CASSLSPYEQYF	TGTGCCAGCAGTCTCTCTCCCTACGAGCAGTACTTC
TRBV9	TRBJ1-6	-	CASSVGSNSPLHF	TGTGCCAGCAGCGTAGGTTCAAATTCACCCCTCCACTTT
TRBV11-2	TRBJ2-7	TRBD2	CASSLELAGPYEQYF	TGTGCCAGCAGCTTAGAACTAGCGGGGCCCTACGAGCAGTACTTC
TRBV5-4	TRBJ2-1	-	CASSPSNPGYNEQFF	TGTGCCAGCAGCCCCTCAAACCCAGGGTACAATGAGCAGTTCTTC
TRBV7-9	TRBJ2-2	-	CASSLTIETGELFF	TGTGCCAGCAGCTTAACGATAGAGACCGGGGAGCTGTTTTTT
TRBV11-2	TRBJ2-2	-	CASRMMAGTNTGELFF	TGTGCCAGCAGGATGATGGCAGGGACGAACACCGGGGAGCTGTTTTTT
TRBV11-2	TRBJ2-1	TRBD2	CASSQGLPKYNEQFF	TGTGCCAGCAGCCAGGGACTACCAAAATACAATGAGCAGTTCTTC
TRBV7-9	TRBJ1-2	-	CSSSYRGRVDDGYTF	TGTTCCAGCAGTTATAGGGGCAGGGTGGACGATGGCTACACCTTC
TRBV9	TRBJ2-1	TRBD2	CASSGSGTSYNEQFF	TGTGCCAGCAGCGGATCCGGGACTAGTTACAATGAGCAGTTCTTC